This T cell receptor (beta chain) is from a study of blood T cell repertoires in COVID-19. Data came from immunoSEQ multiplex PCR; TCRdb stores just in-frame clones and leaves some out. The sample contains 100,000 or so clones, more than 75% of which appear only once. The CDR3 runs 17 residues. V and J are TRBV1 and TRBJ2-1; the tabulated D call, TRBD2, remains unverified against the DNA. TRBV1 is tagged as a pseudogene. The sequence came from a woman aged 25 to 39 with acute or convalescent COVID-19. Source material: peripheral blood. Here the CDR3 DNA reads TGCACCAGCAGCCAAGAAGGGAGCGGGCCTTCCTACAATGAGCAGTTCTTC. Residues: CTSSQEGSGPSYNEQFF.